The 20 T cell receptor beta chains reported below all come from one sample, sequenced in a study of shared clonotypes between healthy human individuals. Repertoires were generated with immunoSEQ multiplex PCR, while TCRdb's copy carries only in-frame clones and drops some. Of about 470,000 clones listed, roughly 77% are singletons. The sequenced sample was PBMCs. Receptors were obtained from a woman aged 40 to 50 in good health. Some clones in this sample may be carry-over from other donors' samples.

The chain combines TRBV18 with TRBJ2-7, with D unresolved. CDR1 is KGHSH, CDR2 LQKENI, per germline. The V gene lost 5 bases and the J gene lost 1 base, with 9 bases spanning the gap. The CDR3 is made up of 13 amino acids. For the CDR3, the DNA is TGTGCCAGCTCATCCGACCTATCCTACGAGCAGTACTTC. Its protein is CASSSDLSYEQYF.

Only one count was recorded for this clone. The rearrangement joins TRBV6-6 to TRBJ1-2; a possible D gene is TRBD1 (5 bases). The CDR3 spans 13 residues. V lost 8 bases to trimming and J lost 0 bases, with 10 bases between them. Germline loops: CDR1 MNHNY, CDR2 SVGAGI (reference sequence). CDR3 bases: TGTGCCAGCGGGCCAGGGCCTAACTATGGCTACACCTTC. It is translated as CASGPGPNYGYTF.

The V call is TRBV9, the J call TRBJ2-2, with D perhaps TRBD1 or TRBD2 (6 bases each). Germline V gives CDR1 SGDLS, CDR2 YYNGEE. Trimming took off 6 bases at V and 5 bases at J, with 14 bases between the two ends. This CDR3 region has 14 residues. CDR3 region: CASTFGGGTGELFF. The CDR3 DNA reads TGTGCCAGCACCTTCGGAGGGGGTACCGGGGAGCTGTTTTTT.

The chain recombines TRBV9 with TRBJ2-5; the match to TRBD2 covers 12 bases. This CDR3 has 18 amino acids. CDR1 and CDR2 from the germline V gene are SGDLS and YYNGEE. V was clipped by 0 bases and J by 4 bases; unmatched bases: 10. CDR3 DNA: TGTGCCAGCAGCGTAGCTCCAGTGGGACTAGCGGGTGGAGAGACCCAGTACTTC. Residues: CASSVAPVGLAGGETQYF.

This clone was seen many times. V usage is TRBV27 and J usage is TRBJ2-1; 12 bases align to TRBD2. From germline, CDR1 is MNHEY and CDR2 SMNVEV (reference sequence). This CDR3 spans 16 amino acids. V shed 5 bases and J 4 bases; nucleotides not matched to a gene: 6. The CDR3 DNA sequence: TGTGCCAGCAGTAGGTCTAGCGGGAGGGCGTACAATGAGCAGTTCTTC. As protein: CASSRSSGRAYNEQFF.

J is TRBJ1-2 and V is TRBV7-2, with 10 bases identical to TRBD1. Germline assignment: CDR1 SGHTA and CDR2 FQGNSA. The J segment lost 5 bases and the V segment lost 5 bases, leaving 11 bases of the junction unmatched. This CDR3 region has 16 residues. The CDR3 region has the DNA TGTGCCAGCAGCCAGACAGGGGGCTGGCAGGATTATGGCTACACCTTC. Translation gives CASSQTGGWQDYGYTF.

V and J are TRBV4-3 and TRBJ2-3; the D gene is possibly TRBD2 (6 bases). From germline, CDR1 is LGHNA and CDR2 YSLEER. This CDR3 is built from 16 residues. Trimming cost V 4 bases and J 3 bases, with 17 bases left between them. The CDR3 spells CASSPAGGRGTDTQYF. As DNA, the CDR3 is TGCGCCAGCAGCCCAGCCGGGGGTCGAGGAACAGATACGCAGTATTTT.

The chain combines TRBV5-6 with TRBJ1-2; the match to TRBD1 covers 9 bases. After removal of 1 base from V and 4 bases from J, the junction contained 8 bases not matched to a gene. Per the germline V gene, CDR1 is SGHDT and CDR2 is YYEEEE. The CDR3 length is 16 residues. The CDR3 reads CASSLIGDRDLYGYTF. The CDR3 DNA is TGTGCCAGCAGCTTGATTGGGGACAGGGACCTCTATGGCTACACCTTC.

This chain connects TRBV19 to TRBJ2-7, with 9 bases matching TRBD1. CDR1 and CDR2 (germline): LNHDA, SQIVND (reference sequence). Losses at the gene ends were 2 bases for V and 2 bases for J; bases not matched to a gene: 4. CDR3 length: 15 amino acids. The CDR3 DNA reads TGTGCCAGTAGTATATTCGGGACAGGGACCTACGAGCAGTACTTC. Its protein is CASSIFGTGTYEQYF.

The rearrangement uses TRBV5-1 and TRBJ2-7; 11 nucleotides line up with TRBD2. The CDR3 covers 15 residues. Trimming at V came to 0 bases and at J to 3 bases, leaving 2 bases not matched to a gene. The germline CDR1 and CDR2 sequences are SGHRS and YFSETQ. CDR3 region: CASSLGLAGYYEQYF. Written as DNA, the CDR3 is TGCGCCAGCAGCTTGGGACTAGCGGGGTACTACGAGCAGTACTTC.

This rearrangement joins TRBV29-1 to TRBJ2-5; D gene ambiguous. The CDR3 has 12 residues. Germline loops: CDR1 SQVTM, CDR2 ANQGSEA. Trimming cost V 7 bases and J 5 bases, with 14 bases left between them. CDR3 residues: CSAGGEGETQYF. In DNA form, the CDR3 reads TGCAGCGCCGGTGGGGAAGGGGAGACCCAGTACTTC.

V and J are TRBV27 and TRBJ1-1, with D maybe TRBD1 (6 bases). V was trimmed by 7 bases and J by 1 base, leaving 16 bases between them. Germline lookup yields CDR1 MNHEY and CDR2 SMNVEV (reference sequence). The CDR3 consists of 15 residues. The DNA for the CDR3 is TGTGCCAGCAACTTCCGGGGGCTGGGGAACACTGAAGCTTTCTTT. This sequence encodes CASNFRGLGNTEAFF.

The J gene is TRBJ2-4, the V gene TRBV11-3; D gene unclear. CDR3 length: 15 residues. Per the germline V gene, CDR1 is SGHNT and CDR2 is YENEEA. The V end lost 3 bases, the J end lost 1 base, and 10 bases lay between the germline ends. The CDR3 region is CASSFWPVAKNIQYF. In DNA form, the CDR3 reads TGTGCCAGCAGCTTCTGGCCCGTGGCCAAAAACATTCAGTACTTC.

This clone occurred once. The chain couples TRBV7-8 to TRBJ2-7, with TRBD1 matching 7 bases. CDR3 length: 13 residues. The V segment lost 5 bases and the J segment 9 bases; nucleotides outside the gene matches: 10. Germline CDR1 reads SGHVS; CDR2 reads FQNEAQ. CDR3 in amino acids: CASSTRTGIRQYF. CDR3 nucleotides: TGTGCCAGCAGCACCCGGACAGGAATAAGGCAGTACTTC.

About this clone: This sample also contains other DNA sequences that code for the same CDR3. The rearrangement uses TRBV28 and TRBJ1-5, with D possibly matching TRBD1 (6 bases). Germline V lookup: CDR1 MDHEN, CDR2 SYDVKM. Deletions cut 2 bases from V and 4 bases from J, with 6 bases between. The CDR3 spans 13 residues. The CDR3 protein is CASSLQGNQPQHF. CDR3 coding DNA: TGTGCCAGCAGTTTACAGGGGAATCAGCCCCAGCATTTT.

The chain recombines TRBV6-1 with TRBJ1-5; D perhaps matches TRBD1 (6 bases). The CDR3 runs 16 residues. Deletions cut 3 bases from V and 2 bases from J, with 14 bases between. Per germline, CDR1 MNHNS and CDR2 SASEGT. Here the CDR3 DNA reads TGTGCCAGCAGTGATCTCAGGGGCGGGGGCAATCAGCCCCAGCATTTT. Translation: CASSDLRGGGNQPQHF.

About this clone: This likely traces to a read error, being one base from a far larger clone. This CDR3 is also generated by other DNA sequences in the sample. This sequence joins TRBV7-3 and TRBJ2-2, with TRBD2 matching 13 bases. The CDR3 has 17 residues. The germline gives CDR1 SGHTA, CDR2 FQGTGA. The CDR3 region has the DNA TGTGCCAGCAGCTTACCGGGACTAGCGGGAAACACTGGGGAGCTGTTTTTT. Its translation: CASSLPGLAGNTGELFF. The whole variable domain, remainder taken from reference TRBV7-3 and TRBJ2-2, is GAGVSQTPSNKVTEKGKYVELRCDPISGHTALYWYRQSLGQGPEFLIYFQGTGAADDSGLPNDRFFAVRPEGSVSTLKIQRTERGDSAVYLCASSLPGLAGNTGELFFGEGSRLTVL.

The genes are TRBV5-6 and TRBJ2-7; 10 nucleotides match TRBD2. The ends lost 2 bases at V and 2 bases at J; junction bases unmatched: 7. The CDR3 is made up of 16 amino acids. Germline CDR1 is SGHDT and CDR2 is YYEEEE. CDR3 residues: CASSLQVSGGTYEQYF. The CDR3 nucleotides read TGTGCCAGCAGCTTACAAGTTAGCGGGGGGACCTACGAGCAGTACTTC.

The chain couples TRBV18 to TRBJ2-7, with no clear D. V was clipped by 6 bases and J by 2 bases, with 17 bases between them. CDR3 length: 15 residues. Germline V lookup: CDR1 KGHSH, CDR2 LQKENI. The CDR3 here is CASSPFGGTTYEQYF. The DNA of the CDR3 is TGTGCCAGCTCTCCCTTTGGCGGAACAACCTACGAGCAGTACTTC.

The chain joins TRBV19 to TRBJ2-7, with a weak D call TRBD1 (6 bases). Germline CDR1 LNHDA, CDR2 SQIVND (reference sequence). The CDR3 length is 14 residues. V lost 5 bases to trimming and J lost 0 bases, with 11 bases between them. The CDR3 protein is CASSLDRNSYEQYF. CDR3 DNA sequence: TGTGCCAGTAGTCTCGACAGGAACTCCTACGAGCAGTACTTC. Filled out from reference TRBV19 and TRBJ2-7, the complete variable domain reads DGGITQSPKYLFRKEGQNVTLSCEQNLNHDAMYWYRQDPGQGLRLIYYSQIVNDFQKGDIAEGYSVSREKKESFPLTVTSAQKNPTAFYLCASSLDRNSYEQYFGPGTRLTVT.